These 8 T cell receptor beta chains were sequenced from one sample in a study of T-cell reconstitution after alpha-beta-depleted transplantation in children. TCRbeta library construction was performed incorporating unique molecular identifiers. MiXCR, run by TCRdb on the PCR reads, gives a single entry per CDR3 protein. The sample yields approximately 240,000 distinct CDR3 sequences, about a tenth seen once. This sample comprised PBMCs, obtained before TCRalphabeta/CD19-depleted stem cell transplant. The origin of the receptors is a child in the first two years of life with acute myeloid leukemia, due to receive a stem cell transplant.

This clonotype was counted ten times or more. The chain couples TRBV7-7 to TRBJ1-5; TRBD1 is a possible D gene (6 bases). Trimming shortened V by 5 bases and J by 3 bases, and 11 bases separated the two germline ends. Germline assignment: CDR1 SSHAT and CDR2 FNYEAQ (reference sequence). This CDR3 region has 14 residues. The CDR3 here is CASSPGQTNQPQHF. The CDR3 bases are TGTGCCAGCAGCCCCGGACAGACCAATCAGCCCCAGCATTTT.

There are many counts of this clonotype. V usage is TRBV5-5 and J usage is TRBJ1-1, with D uncertain. The germline gives CDR1 SGHKS, CDR2 YYEKEE (reference sequence). Deletions cut 4 bases from V and 2 bases from J, with 12 bases between. The CDR3 loop spans 14 amino acids. The chain's CDR3 is CASSPWVINTEAFF. The CDR3 bases are TGTGCCAGCAGCCCATGGGTTATCAACACTGAAGCTTTCTTT.

This clonotype occurred many times. The chain is built from TRBV25-1 and TRBJ2-2; unclear D gene. CDR3 size: 13 residues. CDR1 and CDR2 (germline): MGHDK, SYGVNS. The V gene lost 4 bases and the J gene lost 5 bases, with 8 bases spanning the gap. The CDR3 protein is CASSVGETGELFF. CDR3 sequence (DNA): TGTGCCAGCAGTGTAGGCGAAACCGGGGAGCTGTTTTTT.

The table lists this clonotype with many counts. The chain carries TRBV20-1 and TRBJ2-7, with D perhaps matching TRBD1 or TRBD2 (5 bases each). The CDR3 extends over 14 amino acids. V was shortened by 4 bases and J by 0 bases, with 13 bases between the two germline ends. Germline lookup yields CDR1 DFQATT and CDR2 SNEGSKA (reference sequence). In DNA form, the CDR3 reads TGCAGTGCTATTCTGTCGGGGCACTCCTACGAGCAGTACTTC. It yields the protein CSAILSGHSYEQYF.

This clonotype was detected many times. The V call is TRBV20-1, the J call TRBJ2-5; possibly TRBD2 for D (6 bases). This CDR3 is built from 14 residues. Deletions cut 0 bases from V and 5 bases from J, with 13 bases between. The germline V gene has CDR1 DFQATT and CDR2 SNEGSKA (reference sequence). The CDR3 sequence: CSARDGSGGETQYF. In DNA form, the CDR3 reads TGCAGTGCTAGAGACGGGAGTGGAGGGGAGACCCAGTACTTC.

At least ten counts were recorded for this clonotype. The rearrangement uses TRBV4-2 and TRBJ2-7, with TRBD2 as a possible D gene (6 bases). The CDR3 has 16 amino acids. Germline CDR1 and CDR2: LGHNA and YNFKEQ. Trimming cost V 0 bases and J 2 bases, with 14 bases left between them. Written as DNA, the CDR3 is TGTGCCAGCAGCCAAGATCTGGCTAGCGAAACCTACGAGCAGTACTTC. Encoded protein: CASSQDLASETYEQYF.

This clonotype was counted ten times or more. The chain couples TRBV20-1 to TRBJ2-2; 11 positions match TRBD1. Looked up from germline, CDR1 is DFQATT and CDR2 is SNEGSKA (reference sequence). The CDR3 contains 15 residues. Losses at the gene ends were 6 bases for V and 5 bases for J; bases not matched to a gene: 8. The CDR3 reads CSAGDWDRGTGELFF. As DNA, the CDR3 is TGCAGTGCGGGAGATTGGGACAGGGGGACCGGGGAGCTGTTTTTT.

This clonotype showed up many times. This rearrangement joins TRBV12-5 to TRBJ2-3; D is ambiguous. Trimming took off 2 bases at V and 2 bases at J, with 11 bases between the two ends. This CDR3 region has 15 residues. Per the germline V gene, CDR1 is LGHNT and CDR2 is FRNRAP. DNA for the CDR3: TGTGCTAGTGGTTTGACGGTGGGCCTCACAGATACGCAGTATTTT. It codes for CASGLTVGLTDTQYF.